These 22 T cell receptor beta chains share one sample of origin, sequenced in a study of blood T cell repertoires in COVID-19. Sequencing was performed with immunoSEQ multiplex PCR; in TCRdb, only in-frame clones are kept and a portion is missing. The sample lists some 97,000 clones, about 80% occurring once. Sequencing was carried out using peripheral blood. The receptors stem from a woman between 65 and 79 years old with acute or convalescent COVID-19.

The chain combines TRBV6-2 or TRBV6-3 with TRBJ2-6; D is perhaps TRBD2 (5 bases). Trimming left V 0 bases short and J 0 bases short, with 12 bases between. CDR3 length: 18 residues. Germline assignment: CDR1 MNHEY and CDR2 SVGEGT. The CDR3 here is CASSYSLGESSGANVLTF. For the CDR3, the DNA is TGTGCCAGCAGTTACTCGCTCGGGGAGAGCTCTGGGGCCAACGTCCTGACTTTC.

This chain connects TRBV7-6 to TRBJ2-3; 7 nucleotides agree with TRBD1. The V segment lost 1 base and the J segment 2 bases; nucleotides outside the gene matches: 9. This CDR3 contains 17 residues. The V gene's germline CDR1 is SGHVS and CDR2 FNYEAQ. The CDR3 here is CASSLVVPGGSTDTQYF. The CDR3, as DNA: TGTGCCAGCAGCTTAGTGGTTCCAGGGGGTTCCACAGATACGCAGTATTTT.

This chain links TRBV5-8 with TRBJ1-4; 8 nucleotides agree with TRBD1. The CDR3 extends over 17 amino acids. After removal of 3 bases from V and 0 bases from J, the junction contained 7 bases not matched to a gene. The germline V gene encodes CDR1 SGHTS and CDR2 YDEGEE. The CDR3 loop is CASSSGTGQSTNEKLFF. In DNA form, the CDR3 reads TGTGCCAGCAGCTCCGGGACAGGCCAATCAACTAATGAAAAACTGTTTTTT.

The chain couples TRBV5-1 to TRBJ1-2; weak D call: TRBD1 (6 bases). V gave up 4 bases and J gave up 6 bases, with 13 bases separating them. The V gene's germline CDR1 is SGHRS and CDR2 YFSETQ. The CDR3 is 13 amino acids. This CDR3 is CASSPRQDHGYTF. The CDR3 DNA reads TGCGCCAGCAGCCCAAGACAGGACCATGGCTACACCTTC.

This CDR3 reads CASSLAMRAGELFF. The CDR3 region has the DNA TGTGCCAGCAGCTTAGCGATGAGGGCCGGGGAGCTGTTTTTT. The rearrangement links TRBV7-2 to TRBJ2-2; D is possibly TRBD2 (5 bases). The germline V and J ends were trimmed by 0 bases and 6 bases, with 8 bases remaining between them. The germline CDR1 and CDR2 sequences are SGHTA and FQGNSA. CDR3 length: 14 amino acids.

The chain has TRBV11-3 and TRBJ2-7; 10 nucleotides line up with TRBD2. V was pared by 8 bases and J by 7 bases, with 26 bases of the junction left unmatched. CDR3 length equals 19 residues. The germline V gene encodes CDR1 SGHNT and CDR2 YENEEA. CDR3 DNA sequence: TGTGCCAGCTCTTGGTACGGACTAGCGGAATTTATTATATTTAGGGAGCAGTACGTC. Residues: CASSWYGLAEFIIFREQYV.

Only a few counts were recorded for this clone. This sequence joins TRBV11-2 and TRBJ1-4; D is ambiguous. The V and J ends lost 1 base and 7 bases respectively, with 10 bases between them. The length of the CDR3 is 14 residues. The germline CDR1 and CDR2 sequences are SGHAT and FQNNGV. The DNA for the CDR3 is TGTGCCAGCAGCTTAGTTGCAGGAGGTGAAAAACTGTTTTTT. Residues: CASSLVAGGEKLFF.

The CDR3 region has the DNA TGCGCCAGCAGCTTGGGCCGTAGGGAGGAGACCCAGTACTTC. Its translation: CASSLGRREETQYF. This chain connects TRBV5-1 to TRBJ2-5, with D perhaps matching TRBD2 (5 bases). The CDR3 length is 14 residues. The ends were cut back, 0 bases at V and 5 bases at J, with 11 bases in the middle. Germline assignment: CDR1 SGHRS and CDR2 YFSETQ.

The chain links TRBV20-1 to TRBJ1-3; TRBD1 is a possible D gene (6 bases). The V and J ends lost 3 bases and 2 bases respectively, with 11 bases between them. CDR1 and CDR2 from the germline V gene are DFQATT and SNEGSKA (reference sequence). This CDR3 comprises 14 residues. The CDR3 here is CSASRDTTGNTIYF. CDR3 sequence (DNA): TGCAGTGCTAGTCGGGACACTACTGGAAACACCATATATTTT.

The chain couples TRBV5-4 to TRBJ1-6, with TRBD1 identical over 8 bases. CDR3 size: 15 residues. V lost 4 bases to trimming and J lost 4 bases; unmatched junction nucleotides: 4. Germline CDR1 and CDR2: SGHNT and YYREEE (reference sequence). The CDR3 nucleotides read TGTGCCAGCAGCCGCGGACAGGGTTATAATTCACCCCTCCACTTT. This translates into CASSRGQGYNSPLHF.

The chain is built from TRBV3-1 (or the pseudogene TRBV3-2) and TRBJ1-4, with no clear D. The CDR3 consists of 14 residues. Between the trimmed V and J ends, which lost 4 bases and 2 bases, there was a span of 8 bases. Germline V lookup: CDR1 LGHDT, CDR2 YNNKEL (reference sequence). CDR3 sequence reads: CASSPGITNEKLFF. The CDR3 DNA sequence: TGTGCCAGCAGCCCAGGCATTACTAATGAAAAACTGTTTTTT.

The V and J genes are TRBV7-2 and TRBJ1-4, with D maybe TRBD1 (6 bases). The V end was cut by 4 bases, the J end by 7 bases, with 19 bases between. CDR1 and CDR2 from the germline V gene are SGHTA and FQGNSA. CDR3 length: 16 residues. The CDR3 reads CASSSNSQGGGEKLFF. DNA for the CDR3: TGTGCCAGCAGCTCCAACTCACAGGGTGGGGGTGAAAAACTGTTTTTT.

This chain links TRBV5-1 with TRBJ1-5, with D maybe TRBD1 (5 bases). The CDR3 loop spans 16 amino acids. V gave up 0 bases and J gave up 5 bases, with 15 bases separating them. Germline loops: CDR1 SGHRS, CDR2 YFSETQ. In nucleotides, the CDR3 is TGCGCCAGCAGCTTGGAGGCAGGCGGGGCTGATCAGCCCCAGCATTTT. This encodes CASSLEAGGADQPQHF.

This clone has a handful of counts. The genes are TRBV4-2 and TRBJ1-2; tentative D call: TRBD1 (6 bases). Per germline, CDR1 LGHNA and CDR2 YNFKEQ. The V gene lost 1 base and the J gene lost 8 bases, with 17 bases spanning the gap. This CDR3 contains 15 residues. The DNA for the CDR3 is TGTGCCAGCAGCCAAGGGCCGTATACAGGGCCCGGCTACACCTTC. Translation: CASSQGPYTGPGYTF.

In nucleotides, the CDR3 is TGTGCCAGCAGCTTTGGAACGGGGGGGCCCAATGAGCAGTTCTTC. It is translated as CASSFGTGGPNEQFF. This rearrangement joins TRBV5-6 to TRBJ2-1, with TRBD2 matching over 8 bases. Germline lookup yields CDR1 SGHDT and CDR2 YYEEEE. V lost 2 bases and J lost 6; bases outside the gene matches: 7. The CDR3 runs to 15 residues.

V gene TRBV28 combines with J gene TRBJ1-2; TRBD1 might be the D (5 bases). V was trimmed by 3 bases and J by 8 bases, leaving 16 bases between them. The CDR3 has 14 amino acids. Per germline, CDR1 MDHEN and CDR2 SYDVKM. The CDR3, as DNA: TGTGCCAGCAGTTTGACAGACCCTGACCCAGGCTACACCTTC. It yields the protein CASSLTDPDPGYTF.

The rearrangement uses TRBV23-1 and TRBJ2-7; TRBD1 agrees at 7 bases. TRBV23-1 is an open reading frame, and its role is uncertain. J was trimmed by 4 bases and V by 4 bases; bases with no gene match: 10. The CDR3 runs to 15 residues. The CDR3, as DNA: TGCGCCAGCAGTCGCCTCGGTAGGGACAGTTACGAGCAGTACGTC. Protein product: CASSRLGRDSYEQYV.

Only a few counts were recorded for this clone. The chain has TRBV2 and TRBJ2-7; 9 bases agree with TRBD2. The germline CDR1 and CDR2 sequences are SNHLY and FYNNEI. The CDR3 runs to 17 residues. V lost 4 bases and J lost 6; bases outside the gene matches: 16. CDR3 in DNA: TGTGCCAGCAGTGCTGCAGCGGGGGGAAGCGTTATAAGCGAGCAGTACTTC. This encodes CASSAAAGGSVISEQYF. Combining the CDR3 with reference TRBV2 and TRBJ2-7 gives the whole variable domain EPEVTQTPSHQVTQMGQEVILRCVPISNHLYFYWYRQILGQKVEFLVSFYNNEISEKSEIFDDQFSVERPDGSNFTLKIRSTKLEDSAMYFCASSAAAGGSVISEQYFGPGTRLTVT.

This clone has only one observation. The chain uses TRBV5-1 and TRBJ1-1; 7 positions match TRBD1. The length of the CDR3 is 16 residues. Trimming at V came to 4 bases and at J to 2 bases, leaving 11 bases not matched to a gene. In germline, CDR1 is SGHRS, CDR2 YFSETQ. CDR3 nucleotide sequence: TGCGCCAGCAGCCGTCCCGGGACAGCGGCTAACACTGAAGCTTTCTTT. Protein: CASSRPGTAANTEAFF.

This clone has a handful of counts. The rearrangement links TRBV4-2 to TRBJ2-5; tentative D call: TRBD2 (5 bases). Between the trimmed V and J ends, which lost 0 bases and 2 bases, there was a span of 7 bases. The CDR3 spans 14 residues. Germline loops: CDR1 LGHNA, CDR2 YNFKEQ. As DNA, the CDR3 is TGTGCCAGCAGCCAAGAACGAGGGCAAGAGACCCAGTACTTC. Protein sequence: CASSQERGQETQYF.

The V and J genes are TRBV19 and TRBJ1-5; D is undetermined. With 0 bases removed from V and 5 bases from J, the gap between germline ends came to 5 bases. This CDR3 comprises 13 residues. Germline V gene lookup returns CDR1 LNHDA and CDR2 SQIVND (reference sequence). The CDR3 spells CASSIDRYQPQHF. The CDR3, as DNA: TGTGCCAGTAGTATAGACAGATATCAGCCCCAGCATTTT.

The genes are TRBV4-2 and TRBJ2-5; 9 nucleotides match TRBD2. The CDR3 spans 15 residues. The J segment lost 4 bases and the V segment lost 1 base, leaving 4 bases of the junction unmatched. Germline assignment: CDR1 LGHNA and CDR2 YNFKEQ. CDR3: CASSQALSGGETQYF. In DNA, the CDR3 is TGTGCCAGCAGCCAAGCGCTTAGCGGGGGAGAGACCCAGTACTTC.